This T cell receptor (beta chain) was identified during a study of cytomegalovirus exposure and HLA in healthy donors. About this clone itself: Its target is unknown.

The method was immunoSEQ multiplex PCR; TCRdb's version includes in-frame clones alone and lacks a portion of them. This table has 120,000 or so clones, 89% appearing once. Study-level points and caveats: The study flagged approximately 180 TCR beta chains as cytomegalovirus-associated.

There are 13 residues in the CDR3. V lost 5 bases and J 4 bases, leaving 12 bases between the germline ends. The germline V gene has CDR1 PRHDT and CDR2 FYEKMQ (reference sequence). The receptor's source is a woman aged 18-29 years in good health and CMV-seronegative. The sample comprised PBMCs. The chain uses TRBV13 and TRBJ2-7, with D hard to call. The CDR3 protein is CASSPDGGYEQYF. The CDR3, as DNA: TGTGCCAGCAGCCCAGACGGCGGTTACGAGCAGTACTTC. Full variable domain (missing parts from reference TRBV13 and TRBJ2-7): AAGVIQSPRHLIKEKRETATLKCYPIPRHDTVYWYQQGPGQDPQFLISFYEKMQSDKGSIPDRFSAQQFSDYHSELNMSSLELGDSALYFCASSPDGGYEQYFGPGTRLTVT.